The 10 T cell receptor beta chains below were found in one sample sequenced in a study of human thymus T cells. In corrective heart surgery, resections were taken, and these provided the thymus tissue. Profiled with immunoSEQ multiplex PCR; TCRdb holds only in-frame clones, not every one. Here the sample spans 86,000 or so clones, roughly 96% being singletons. Sequencing was carried out using thymus tissue. These receptors were collected from a boy younger than two with a congenital heart defect but otherwise immunologically healthy.

The gene calls are TRBV2 and TRBJ2-5; D not resolved. Germline V lookup: CDR1 SNHLY, CDR2 FYNNEI. The CDR3 runs to 14 residues. Trimming cost V 3 bases and J 0 bases, with 8 bases left between them. The CDR3 region is CASSDLEHQETQYF. CDR3 nucleotides: TGTGCCAGCAGTGATCTAGAGCACCAAGAGACCCAGTACTTC. Based on the CDR3 plus reference TRBV2 and TRBJ2-5, the full variable domain is EPEVTQTPSHQVTQMGQEVILRCVPISNHLYFYWYRQILGQKVEFLVSFYNNEISEKSEIFDDQFSVERPDGSNFTLKIRSTKLEDSAMYFCASSDLEHQETQYFGPGTRLLVL.

This chain joins TRBV7-4 and TRBJ1-1; D may be TRBD1 (6 bases). CDR1 is SGHVT and CDR2 is SQSDAQ in the germline V gene. This CDR3 region has 14 residues. V lost 5 bases and J 6 bases, leaving 16 bases between the germline ends. The CDR3 DNA reads as TGTGCCAGCAGCCCAAGACAGGCACAACCTGAAGCTTTCTTT. Its translation is CASSPRQAQPEAFF.

As regards this clone: The junction departs from the called germline gene at one end, perhaps through a read error. The J gene is TRBJ2-5, the V gene TRBV27; D unclear. CDR1 is MNHEY and CDR2 is SMNVEV in the germline V gene (reference sequence). This CDR3 region has 16 residues. The chain's CDR3 is CASSPQPDKVQDTQYF. The CDR3 DNA reads as TGTGCCAGCAGTCCCCAACCCGACAAGGTTCAAGATACCCAGTACTTC.

V and J are TRBV14 and TRBJ1-4; the match to TRBD1 covers 7 bases. Per the germline V gene, CDR1 is SGHDN and CDR2 is FVKESK. Unmatched junction bases numbered 8, after V lost 3 bases and J lost 1 base. The CDR3 is 17 amino acids. The CDR3, as DNA: TGTGCCAGCAGCCAGGCTCCGCGGACAGGAACTAATGAAAAACTGTTTTTT. It yields the protein CASSQAPRTGTNEKLFF.

This clone was observed a single time. This chain joins TRBV7-2 and TRBJ2-1; 11 bases map to TRBD2. V dropped 4 bases and J dropped 8; count of bases not matched to a gene: 7. The length of the CDR3 is 15 residues. CDR1 SGHTA and CDR2 FQGNSA come from the germline V gene. CDR3 region: CASSSRLAGRDEQFF. The CDR3 region has the DNA TGTGCCAGCAGCTCACGACTAGCGGGGAGGGATGAGCAGTTCTTC.

The chain has TRBV18 and TRBJ2-5; 9 bases map to TRBD1. The CDR3 totals 16 residues. Germline assignment: CDR1 KGHSH and CDR2 LQKENI. With 3 bases clipped from V and 5 bases from J, the junction kept 10 bases outside the gene matches. CDR3 sequence (DNA): TGTGCCAGCTCACCGACAGCAGGACAGGGGAGGGAGACCCAGTACTTC. This gives the protein CASSPTAGQGRETQYF.

This clone was recorded once. The chain links TRBV18 to TRBJ1-4, with D hard to call. The V and J ends lost 6 bases and 5 bases respectively, with 22 bases between them. Germline loops: CDR1 KGHSH, CDR2 LQKENI. The CDR3 runs to 17 residues. The CDR3, as DNA: TGTGCCAGCTCCCTTGCCCGCTACCTGGAATCCAATGAAAAACTGTTTTTT. Protein sequence: CASSLARYLESNEKLFF.

The gene calls are TRBV27 and TRBJ2-1; 9 nucleotides agree with TRBD2. CDR1 MNHEY and CDR2 SMNVEV come from the germline V gene (reference sequence). The ends lost 10 bases at V and 4 bases at J; junction bases unmatched: 11. The CDR3 contains 15 residues. In DNA form, the CDR3 reads TGTGCCACCGTAAAACTAGCGGGCATATACAATGAGCAGTTCTTC. It yields the protein CATVKLAGIYNEQFF.

The rearrangement links TRBV6-5 to TRBJ1-4; D unclear. V was shortened by 0 bases and J by 2 bases, with 10 bases between the two germline ends. This CDR3 spans 16 amino acids. Germline CDR1 reads MNHEY; CDR2 reads SVGAGI. The CDR3 DNA follows: TGTGCCAGCAGTTACTCGACGAGTGGCACTAATGAAAAACTGTTTTTT. This translates into CASSYSTSGTNEKLFF.

This clone has more than one count but fewer than ten. V usage is TRBV27 and J usage is TRBJ1-5, with no clear D. CDR1 is MNHEY and CDR2 is SMNVEV in the germline V gene (reference sequence). V was pared by 6 bases and J by 6 bases, with 12 bases between. The CDR3 totals 13 residues. CDR3 protein: CASSPLRPQPQHF. For the CDR3, the DNA is TGTGCCAGCAGCCCACTCCGCCCTCAGCCCCAGCATTTT.